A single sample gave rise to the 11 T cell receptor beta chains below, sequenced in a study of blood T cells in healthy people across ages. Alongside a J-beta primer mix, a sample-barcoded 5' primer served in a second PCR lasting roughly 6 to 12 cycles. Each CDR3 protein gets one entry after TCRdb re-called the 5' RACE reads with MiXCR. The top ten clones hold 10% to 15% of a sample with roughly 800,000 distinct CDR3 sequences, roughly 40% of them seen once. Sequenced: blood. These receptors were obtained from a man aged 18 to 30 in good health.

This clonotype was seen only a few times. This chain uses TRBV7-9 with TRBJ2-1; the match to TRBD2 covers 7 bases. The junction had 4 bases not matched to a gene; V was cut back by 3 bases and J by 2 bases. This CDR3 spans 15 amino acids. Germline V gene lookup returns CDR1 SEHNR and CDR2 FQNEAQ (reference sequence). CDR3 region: CASSFGSGAYNEQFF. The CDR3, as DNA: TGTGCCAGCAGCTTTGGCAGCGGGGCCTACAATGAGCAGTTCTTC.

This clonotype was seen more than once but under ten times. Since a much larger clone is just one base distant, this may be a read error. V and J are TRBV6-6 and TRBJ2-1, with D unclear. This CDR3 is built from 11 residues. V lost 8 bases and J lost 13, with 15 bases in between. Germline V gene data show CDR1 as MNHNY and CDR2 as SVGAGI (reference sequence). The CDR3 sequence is CASLLGETQFF. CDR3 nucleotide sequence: TGTGCCAGCCTGTTGGGTGAGACCCAGTTCTTC.

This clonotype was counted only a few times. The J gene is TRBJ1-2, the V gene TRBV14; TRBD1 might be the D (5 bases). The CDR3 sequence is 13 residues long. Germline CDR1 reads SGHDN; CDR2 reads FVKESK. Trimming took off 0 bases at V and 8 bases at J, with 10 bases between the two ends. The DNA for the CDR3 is TGTGCCAGCAGCCAAGAAGGACAACGGGGCTACACCTTC. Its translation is CASSQEGQRGYTF.

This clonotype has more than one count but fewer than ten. The CDR3 DNA follows: TGTGCCAGCAGTTTCGCAGGGGGCGAAAACATTCAGTACTTC. Protein product: CASSFAGGENIQYF. The chain links TRBV28 to TRBJ2-4, with 8 bases fitting TRBD1. Germline loops: CDR1 MDHEN, CDR2 SYDVKM. The CDR3 has 14 amino acids. V gave up 3 bases and J gave up 5 bases; unmatched junction bases: 3.

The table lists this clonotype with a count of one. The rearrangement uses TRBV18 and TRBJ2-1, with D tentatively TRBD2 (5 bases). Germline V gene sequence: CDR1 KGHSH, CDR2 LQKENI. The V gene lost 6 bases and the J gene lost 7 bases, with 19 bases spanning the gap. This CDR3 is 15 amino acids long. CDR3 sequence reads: CASSPTRHGGNEQFF. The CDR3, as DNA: TGTGCCAGCTCCCCCACTAGGCATGGTGGGAATGAGCAGTTCTTC.

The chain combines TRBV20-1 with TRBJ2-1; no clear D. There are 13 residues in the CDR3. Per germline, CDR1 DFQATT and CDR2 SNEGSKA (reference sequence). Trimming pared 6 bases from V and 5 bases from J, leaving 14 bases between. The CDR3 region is CSAYWLRDNEQFF. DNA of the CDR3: TGCAGTGCCTACTGGCTCCGGGACAATGAGCAGTTCTTC.

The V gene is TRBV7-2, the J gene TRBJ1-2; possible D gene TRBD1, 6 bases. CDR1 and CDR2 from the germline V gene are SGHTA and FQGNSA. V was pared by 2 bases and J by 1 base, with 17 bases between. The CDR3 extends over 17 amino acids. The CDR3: CASSLSGGREFNYGYTF. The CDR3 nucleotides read TGTGCCAGCAGCTTATCTGGGGGCAGGGAGTTTAACTATGGCTACACCTTC.

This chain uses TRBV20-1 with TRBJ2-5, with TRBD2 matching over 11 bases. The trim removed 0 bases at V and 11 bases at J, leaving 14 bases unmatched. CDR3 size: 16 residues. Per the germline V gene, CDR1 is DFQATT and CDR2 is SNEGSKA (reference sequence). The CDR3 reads CSARDPVIAGGLEQYF. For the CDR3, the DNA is TGCAGTGCTAGAGATCCCGTGATAGCGGGGGGGCTTGAGCAGTACTTC.

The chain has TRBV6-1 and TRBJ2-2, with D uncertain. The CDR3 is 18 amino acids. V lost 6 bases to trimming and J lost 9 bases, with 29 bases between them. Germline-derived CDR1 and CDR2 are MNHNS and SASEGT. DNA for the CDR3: TGTGCCAGCAGGAACCCTGTCATCGAAGCCTCGTCTTCCCGGGAGCTGTTTTTT. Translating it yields CASRNPVIEASSSRELFF.

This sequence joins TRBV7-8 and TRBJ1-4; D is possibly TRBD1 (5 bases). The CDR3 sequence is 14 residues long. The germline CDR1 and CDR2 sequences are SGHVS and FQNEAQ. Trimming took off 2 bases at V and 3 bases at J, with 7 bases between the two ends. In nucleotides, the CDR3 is TGTGCCAGCAGCTTAAAGGGGTCTAATGAAAAACTGTTTTTT. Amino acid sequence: CASSLKGSNEKLFF. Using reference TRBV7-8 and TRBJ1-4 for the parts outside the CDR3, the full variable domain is GAGVSQSPRYKVAKRGQDVALRCDPISGHVSLFWYQQALGQGPEFLTYFQNEAQLDKSGLPSDRFFAERPEGSVSTLKIQRTQQEDSAVYLCASSLKGSNEKLFFGSGTQLSVL.

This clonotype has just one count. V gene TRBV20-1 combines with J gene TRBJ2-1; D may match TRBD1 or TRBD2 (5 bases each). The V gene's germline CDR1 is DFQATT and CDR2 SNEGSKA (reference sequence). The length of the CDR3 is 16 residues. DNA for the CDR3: TGCAGCGCCATGGGACGGTCGAAAAGCTCCTACAATGAGCAGTTCTTC. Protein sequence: CSAMGRSKSSYNEQFF.